This T cell receptor beta chain was sequenced in a study of shared clonotypes between healthy human individuals. The overall study: CD4 naive and CD4 memory each took three plates per donor, while CD8 naive took two and CD8 memory one.

To note about this clone: Other DNA sequences in the same sample also yield this CDR3.

This CDR3 comprises 13 residues. Trimming removed 3 bases at V and 2 bases at J, with 8 bases between. Looked up from germline, CDR1 is ENHRY and CDR2 is SYGVKD. Assay: immunoSEQ multiplex PCR; the TCRdb copy retains only in-frame clones and omits some. The data hold 2 million to 2.5 million clones, with approximately 95% observed a single time. The sequencing sample was made of naive CD4+ T cells from PBMCs. Subset noted: CD45RA+ positively selected. The origin of this receptor is a man younger than 30 in good health. Some clones in this sample may be carry-over from other donors' samples. The chain has TRBV10-3 and TRBJ2-7; no firm D call. CDR3 nucleotide sequence: TGTGCCATCAGTGAAGTTGGCACCTACGAGCAGTACTTC. Encoded protein: CAISEVGTYEQYF.